This TCR beta chain was found in a study of patients and donors after allogeneic stem cell transplantation. Each CDR3 protein is one row after TCRdb ran MiXCR on the RT-PCR reads. The sample lists about 960,000 distinct CDR3 sequences, roughly 18% occurring once. Looked up from germline, CDR1 is MNHNS and CDR2 is SASEGT. This CDR3 comprises 11 residues. Trimming took off 1 base at V and 11 bases at J, with 6 bases between the two ends. This clonotype was observed a few times. The sample comprised blood, either unsorted or a sorted T cell fraction (not recorded which). The receptor's source is a human donor who was either an allogeneic HSCT recipient or a stem cell or donor lymphocyte infusion donor (not recorded which). It is not recorded whose cells these are; they may come from a transplant donor. This rearrangement joins TRBV6-1 to TRBJ1-5; D gene ambiguous. DNA of the CDR3: TGTGCCAGCAGTGAAGTTGCGGCCCAGCATTTT. This encodes CASSEVAAQHF.